This note documents a single T cell receptor beta chain sequence. This record belongs to a study of control samples from healthy donors and cancer patients. Trimming took 4 bases from V and 6 from J; bases not matched to a gene: 11. CDR3 size: 17 residues. CDR1 GTSNPN and CDR2 SVGIG come from the germline V gene (reference sequence). TCRdb's table, derived via immunoSEQ multiplex PCR, lists solely in-frame clones and lacks some. The table shows more than 75,000 clones, with nearly 90% occurring only once. The chain recombines TRBV30 with TRBJ1-6, with TRBD1 matching 11 bases. The specimen was blood. The TCR was taken from a man in his forties or fifties in good health. CDR3 sequence: CAWKRGTGGVLNSPLHF. For the CDR3, the DNA is TGTGCCTGGAAAAGAGGGACAGGGGGAGTTCTTAATTCACCCCTCCACTTT.